Listed below are T cell receptor beta chains from one sample, sequenced in a study of blood T cell repertoires in COVID-19. Using immunoSEQ multiplex PCR, the repertoire was profiled, and TCRdb retains in-frame clones only, with some absent. This sample has around 100,000 clones, with over 75% found just once. The material sequenced was peripheral blood. The receptors derive from a woman aged 25 to 45 with acute or convalescent COVID-19. Each CDR3 is given with its conserved first and last residue. The D gene is left open where the match is weak. Only some rows state a clone size, as once, few, many or a class for expanded clones.

abundance: -; j_gene: TRBJ2-7; d_gene: TRBD1; v_gene: TRBV2; CDR3aa: CASSGLGQGYEQYF; CDR3nt: TGTGCCAGCAGTGGACTGGGACAGGGCTACGAGCAGTACTTC
abundance: -; j_gene: TRBJ1-1; d_gene: TRBD1; v_gene: TRBV20-1; CDR3aa: CRTGGNTEAFF; CDR3nt: TGCAGGACAGGGGGCAACACTGAAGCTTTCTTT
abundance: -; j_gene: TRBJ2-1; d_gene: TRBD2; v_gene: TRBV16; CDR3aa: CASSQGLAGYNEQFF; CDR3nt: TGTGCCAGCAGCCAAGGACTAGCGGGGTACAATGAGCAGTTCTTC
abundance: -; j_gene: TRBJ2-1; d_gene: -; v_gene: TRBV5-1; CDR3aa: CASSLAPGSLYNEQFF; CDR3nt: TGCGCCAGCAGCCTAGCTCCGGGATCCCTCTACAATGAGCAGTTCTTC
abundance: -; j_gene: TRBJ2-5; d_gene: -; v_gene: TRBV5-1; CDR3aa: CASSSASRETQYF; CDR3nt: TGCGCCAGCAGTTCTGCCTCCAGGGAGACCCAGTACTTC
abundance: -; j_gene: TRBJ1-1; d_gene: TRBD1; v_gene: TRBV2; CDR3aa: CASTPGQDTEAFF; CDR3nt: TGTGCCAGCACCCCCGGACAGGACACTGAAGCTTTCTTT
abundance: -; j_gene: TRBJ1-5; d_gene: -; v_gene: TRBV3-1/TRBV3-2; CDR3aa: CASSLTVGQPQHF; CDR3nt: TGTGCCAGCAGCCTCACCGTGGGCCAGCCCCAGCATTTT
abundance: -; j_gene: TRBJ2-7; d_gene: -; v_gene: TRBV5-6; CDR3aa: CASSRGTGEQYF; CDR3nt: TGTGCCAGCAGCCGGGGGACCGGCGAGCAGTACTTC
abundance: -; j_gene: TRBJ2-3; d_gene: TRBD2; v_gene: TRBV24-1; CDR3aa: CATSDPQGLAGSTQYF; CDR3nt: TGTGCCACCAGTGACCCCCAAGGACTAGCGGGTAGCACGCAGTATTTT
abundance: few; j_gene: TRBJ2-1; d_gene: -; v_gene: TRBV27; CDR3aa: CASLTTRGSYNEQFF; CDR3nt: TGTGCCAGCCTCACAACAAGGGGATCTTACAATGAGCAGTTCTTC
abundance: -; j_gene: TRBJ2-7; d_gene: TRBD2; v_gene: TRBV20-1; CDR3aa: CSASDPRGGHTYEQYF; CDR3nt: TGCAGTGCTAGTGACCCCCGCGGGGGGCACACCTACGAGCAGTACTTC
abundance: -; j_gene: TRBJ1-1; d_gene: -; v_gene: TRBV2; CDR3aa: CASSPTSQGTEAFF; CDR3nt: TGTGCCAGCAGTCCAACCTCTCAGGGGACTGAAGCTTTCTTT
abundance: once; j_gene: TRBJ2-3; d_gene: -; v_gene: TRBV19; CDR3aa: CASSIGLPGINPTDTQYF; CDR3nt: TGTGCCAGTAGTATAGGGTTACCCGGGATAAACCCCACAGATACGCAGTATTTT
abundance: -; j_gene: TRBJ1-1; d_gene: -; v_gene: TRBV5-1; CDR3aa: CASSRSGNTEAFF; CDR3nt: TGCGCCAGCAGCCGGTCGGGGAACACTGAAGCTTTCTTT
abundance: -; j_gene: TRBJ2-2; d_gene: TRBD1; v_gene: TRBV2; CDR3aa: CASRGQGWAGELFF; CDR3nt: TGTGCCAGCAGAGGACAGGGATGGGCCGGGGAGCTGTTTTTT
abundance: -; j_gene: TRBJ1-5; d_gene: -; v_gene: TRBV29-1; CDR3aa: CSVRQPNQPQHF; CDR3nt: TGCAGCGTTAGACAGCCCAATCAGCCCCAGCATTTT
abundance: -; j_gene: TRBJ1-5; d_gene: -; v_gene: TRBV2; CDR3aa: CASTPGEGGQPQHF; CDR3nt: TGTGCCAGCACCCCCGGGGAGGGAGGTCAGCCCCAGCATTTT
abundance: -; j_gene: TRBJ2-7; d_gene: -; v_gene: TRBV11-1; CDR3aa: CASSFGRGYEQYF; CDR3nt: TGTGCCAGCAGCTTTGGCAGGGGTTACGAGCAGTACTTC
abundance: -; j_gene: TRBJ1-2; d_gene: TRBD1; v_gene: TRBV30; CDR3aa: CAWTSGTGDNYGYTF; CDR3nt: TGTGCCTGGACCTCAGGGACAGGGGATAACTATGGCTACACCTTC
abundance: -; j_gene: TRBJ2-1; d_gene: -; v_gene: TRBV27; CDR3aa: CASSLQEDNEQFF; CDR3nt: TGTGCCAGCAGTTTACAGGAGGACAATGAGCAGTTCTTC
abundance: -; j_gene: TRBJ2-2; d_gene: -; v_gene: TRBV2; CDR3aa: CASSRTELNTGELFF; CDR3nt: TGTGCCAGCAGTCGTACAGAGCTTAACACCGGGGAGCTGTTTTTT
abundance: once; j_gene: TRBJ1-3; d_gene: -; v_gene: TRBV4-1; CDR3aa: CASSQEIYSGDVRYF; CDR3nt: TGCGCCAGCAGCCAAGAAATTTATTCCGGAGACGTGAGGTATTTT
abundance: -; j_gene: TRBJ1-1; d_gene: TRBD1; v_gene: TRBV5-4; CDR3aa: CASSYGQGEAFF; CDR3nt: TGTGCCAGCAGCTACGGACAGGGTGAAGCTTTCTTT
abundance: -; j_gene: TRBJ2-7; d_gene: -; v_gene: TRBV9; CDR3aa: CASSVGWTNTDEQYF; CDR3nt: TGTGCCAGCAGCGTAGGCTGGACTAACACCGACGAGCAGTACTTC
abundance: -; j_gene: TRBJ2-7; d_gene: TRBD1; v_gene: TRBV7-2; CDR3aa: CASSPDRDEQYF; CDR3nt: TGTGCCAGCAGCCCAGACAGGGACGAGCAGTACTTC
abundance: -; j_gene: TRBJ1-1; d_gene: -; v_gene: TRBV28; CDR3aa: CASSSGGTLNTEAFF; CDR3nt: TGTGCCAGCAGTTCGGGGGGAACTTTGAACACTGAAGCTTTCTTT
abundance: -; j_gene: TRBJ1-1; d_gene: -; v_gene: TRBV6-5; CDR3aa: CASRPQGIPTEAFF; CDR3nt: TGTGCCAGCAGACCTCAGGGAATCCCCACTGAAGCTTTCTTT
abundance: few; j_gene: TRBJ1-4; d_gene: TRBD1; v_gene: TRBV15; CDR3aa: CATSRGDSPTNEKLFF; CDR3nt: TGTGCCACCAGCAGAGGGGACAGCCCAACTAATGAAAAACTGTTTTTT
abundance: -; j_gene: TRBJ1-1; d_gene: -; v_gene: TRBV7-9; CDR3aa: CASSLFSVNTEAFF; CDR3nt: TGTGCCAGCAGCTTATTCTCCGTGAACACTGAAGCTTTCTTT
abundance: -; j_gene: TRBJ1-4; d_gene: -; v_gene: TRBV11-2; CDR3aa: CASSSRGRYNEKLFF; CDR3nt: TGTGCCAGCAGCTCTAGAGGGCGGTATAATGAAAAACTGTTTTTT
abundance: -; j_gene: TRBJ2-3; d_gene: -; v_gene: TRBV5-1; CDR3aa: CASRTRPQDTQYF; CDR3nt: TGCGCCAGCCGGACTCGACCCCAGGATACGCAGTATTTT